Listed below are T cell receptor beta chains from one sample, sequenced in a study of cytomegalovirus exposure and HLA in healthy donors. Sequenced by immunoSEQ multiplex PCR; TCRdb stores in-frame clones only, minus some. The table lists 130,000 to 150,000 clones, around 77% of them singletons. Material for sequencing was PBMCs. These receptor sequences come from a woman aged 50 to 65 in good health and CMV-seronegative. Each CDR3 is given with its conserved first and last residue. Fields, in order: J gene, V gene, D gene, clone size, CDR3 DNA, CDR3 protein. D genes are given only for firm matches. Not every row has a clone size; where given, it reads once, few, many or a size class.

TRBJ1-5,TRBV6-1,.,.,TGTGCCAGCAGTCGACTGATAGACGATCAGCCCCAGCATTTT,CASSRLIDDQPQHF
TRBJ1-1,TRBV29-1,TRBD1,.,TGCAGCGTTGACAGGGGGCGCAGCACTGAAGCTTTCTTT,CSVDRGRSTEAFF
TRBJ1-1,TRBV28,.,.,TGTGCCAGCACCTTAACACGCGGGCCCGGACTCATGAACACTGAAGCTTTCTTT,CASTLTRGPGLMNTEAFF
TRBJ2-7,TRBV21-1,.,.,TGTGCCAGCGGCCGGGGGGACAGGGGGATATACGAGCAGTACTTC,CASGRGDRGIYEQYF
TRBJ1-1,TRBV29-1,.,few,TGCAGCGCCCTACCGACACTGAACACTGAAGCTTTCTTT,CSALPTLNTEAFF
TRBJ2-7,TRBV11-1,.,.,TGTGCCAGCAGCGTACTAGAAATCCCGTACGAGCAGTACTTC,CASSVLEIPYEQYF
TRBJ1-6,TRBV4-1,TRBD1,.,TGCGCCAGCAGCCAAGATCTCAACAGGGGAAATTATTCACCCCTCCACTTT,CASSQDLNRGNYSPLHF
TRBJ2-1,TRBV5-1,.,few,TGCGCCAGCAGCTTTGTCCCGCTGGACTATACCTACAATGAGCAGTTCTTC,CASSFVPLDYTYNEQFF
TRBJ1-5,TRBV4-1,.,.,TGCGCCAGCAGCCAGGAGATCAATCAGCCCCAGCATTTT,CASSQEINQPQHF
TRBJ1-1,TRBV7-9,TRBD1,once,TGTGCCAGCAGAGGGGGCGTAGTCGCTGAAGCTTTCTTT,CASRGGVVAEAFF
TRBJ1-2,TRBV10-1,.,.,TGCGCCAGCAGTGCCGACGGACAGCCCTACACCTTC,CASSADGQPYTF
TRBJ2-5,TRBV10-1,.,once,TGCGCCAGCAGTGAGTCGATTGCAAGGGGGACCCAGTACTTC,CASSESIARGTQYF
TRBJ1-1,TRBV28,.,.,TGTGCCAGCAGTTTGACCGGTAGCGGGGTGAACACTGAAGCTTTCTTT,CASSLTGSGVNTEAFF
TRBJ2-5,TRBV7-9,TRBD2,.,TGTGCCAGCAGCTTGGGAGGGGCCGGGGAGACCCAGTACTTC,CASSLGGAGETQYF
TRBJ1-2,TRBV5-8,.,.,TGTGCCAGCAGCTCACGAGCGGGACGCTACACCTTC,CASSSRAGRYTF
TRBJ2-1,TRBV5-1,TRBD2,.,TGCGCCAGCAGGACTAGCGGGGGCAATGAGCAGTTCTTC,CASRTSGGNEQFF
TRBJ1-5,TRBV7-9,TRBD1,.,TGTGCCAGCAGCTCCAAAGGGGGCGGTCAGCCCCAGCATTTT,CASSSKGGGQPQHF
TRBJ1-6,TRBV7-8,TRBD1,.,TGTGCCAGCAGTCAGACAGGGGCTTATAATTCACCCCTCCACTTT,CASSQTGAYNSPLHF
TRBJ2-3,TRBV25-1,TRBD2,.,TGTGCCAGCAGCGGTGGAGCGGGGGGTTACACAGATACGCAGTATTTT,CASSGGAGGYTDTQYF
TRBJ1-2,TRBV5-4,.,once,TGTGCCAGCAGCTTGGAATGGGCAGTTCCCTATGGCTACACCTTC,CASSLEWAVPYGYTF
TRBJ2-2,TRBV9,.,.,TGTGCCAGCAGCGTAGGACTCCTCGTGACCACCGGGGAGCTGTTTTTT,CASSVGLLVTTGELFF
TRBJ1-6,TRBV6-1,TRBD1,many,TGTGCCAGCAGTGATGGGGGACAGGGGGCAACGCCCCTCCACTTT,CASSDGGQGATPLHF
TRBJ1-1,TRBV2,TRBD1,.,TGTGCCAGCGGGAGGGCGGAGACAGGGGAAGGAACTGAAGCTTTCTTT,CASGRAETGEGTEAFF
TRBJ2-1,TRBV5-6,TRBD1,.,TGTGCCAGCAGCTTGGAACAGGGGGCCTACAATGAGCAGTTCTTC,CASSLEQGAYNEQFF
TRBJ1-5,TRBV7-6,.,.,TGTGCCAGCAGCTTAGGTCGTGGGGAGGAGGGCAATCAGCCCCAGCATTTT,CASSLGRGEEGNQPQHF
TRBJ2-1,TRBV15,TRBD1,.,TGTGCCACCAGCAGATCTTTATCAGGGGGCGATGAGCAGTTCTTC,CATSRSLSGGDEQFF
TRBJ1-6,TRBV6-1,TRBD1,.,TGTGCCAGCAGCTCCTCACAGGGGGAAGGTTCACCCCTCCACTTT,CASSSSQGEGSPLHF
TRBJ2-2,TRBV19,TRBD1,.,TGTGCCAGTAGCCCGGGACAGGGGGCGTACACCGGGGAGCTGTTTTTT,CASSPGQGAYTGELFF
TRBJ1-1,TRBV7-2,.,.,TGTGCCAGCAGCTTAGTACAGCCTAACACTGAAGCTTTCTTT,CASSLVQPNTEAFF
TRBJ1-5,TRBV7-2,TRBD1,.,TGTGCCAGCAGCTTACAGGGGGGAAATCAGCCCCAGCATTTT,CASSLQGGNQPQHF
TRBJ2-1,TRBV5-1,TRBD1,.,TGCGCCAGCAGCTCAGAAGTTCCGGGACAGGGTCACAATGAGCAGTTCTTC,CASSSEVPGQGHNEQFF
TRBJ2-1,TRBV2,TRBD2,.,TGTGCCAGCAGTGTTCAAGCGGGGCAGATCAATGAGCAGTTCTTC,CASSVQAGQINEQFF
TRBJ2-1,TRBV19,TRBD1,few,TGTGCCAGTAGTTCGACAGGGGGTTTCTCCTACAATGAGCAGTTCTTC,CASSSTGGFSYNEQFF
TRBJ1-5,TRBV5-5,.,.,TGTGCCAGCAGCCCTCGCGGTAGCAATCAGCCCCAGCATTTT,CASSPRGSNQPQHF
TRBJ2-2,TRBV5-6,.,.,TGTGCCAGCAGCCGGTTGACCGGGGAGCTGTTTTTT,CASSRLTGELFF
TRBJ1-2,TRBV29-1,TRBD1,.,TGCAGCGTTTCGGAGACAGGGGGCGCGAGGGGCTACACCTTC,CSVSETGGARGYTF
TRBJ2-7,TRBV5-6,TRBD1,few,TGTGCCAGCAGCATCGGGACAGGGGGCGCATACGAGCAGTACTTC,CASSIGTGGAYEQYF
TRBJ1-5,TRBV28,.,.,TGTGCCAGCCTCTCGGGGGGGGCGTTTCAGCCCCAGCATTTT,CASLSGGAFQPQHF
TRBJ1-2,TRBV7-2,.,.,TGTGCCAGCAGCTTGGACACCGACTATGGCTACACCTTC,CASSLDTDYGYTF
TRBJ1-6,TRBV19,.,.,TGTGCCAGTAGTATCGGCAGGGGAGATAATTCACCCCTCCACTTT,CASSIGRGDNSPLHF
TRBJ2-2,TRBV28,TRBD2,.,TGTGCCAGCAGTTACGGGGGGGGCGGGTGGAACACCGGGGAGCTGTTTTTT,CASSYGGGGWNTGELFF
TRBJ2-5,TRBV7-8,.,.,TGTGCCAGCAGCTACCGCTTCTCGACAAGACGTGGTCAAGAGACCCAGTACTTC,CASSYRFSTRRGQETQYF
TRBJ1-5,TRBV7-2,.,.,TGTGCCAGCAGCTTAGGCTCGAGGGAAAATCAGCCCCAGCATTTT,CASSLGSRENQPQHF
TRBJ1-2,TRBV5-1,.,.,TGCGCCAGCAGCCACGGGACACCCGAAATTGACTATGGCTACACCTTC,CASSHGTPEIDYGYTF
TRBJ1-1,TRBV27,.,.,TGTGCCAGCAGTTTAAGGAGAATAGGAGGGGTTCACACTGAAGCTTTCTTT,CASSLRRIGGVHTEAFF
TRBJ2-7,TRBV18,.,.,TGTGCCAGCTCGCCGACAGAGTACGAGCAGTACTTC,CASSPTEYEQYF
TRBJ2-3,TRBV5-4,.,.,TGTGCCAGTAAACGACAACTAGATTCCGCAGATACGCAGTATTTT,CASKRQLDSADTQYF
TRBJ2-3,TRBV28,TRBD1,.,TGTGCCAGCAGTTTTAACGGACAGGGGGTTACAGATACGCAGTATTTT,CASSFNGQGVTDTQYF
TRBJ1-2,TRBV29-1,.,.,TGCAGCGTTGAACCTCGTTCGGGGATTAATGGCTACACCTTC,CSVEPRSGINGYTF
TRBJ1-6,TRBV4-2,.,.,TGTGCCAGCAGCCAAGTTATACCCCGAGGGGGTAATTCACCCCTCCACTTT,CASSQVIPRGGNSPLHF
TRBJ2-5,TRBV19,TRBD2,.,TGTGCCAGTAGTCGGCCGGCGGGGGGGCTGGGGGGCCAGTACTTC,CASSRPAGGLGGQYF
TRBJ1-3,TRBV11-3,.,.,TGTGCCAGCAGCTCCGGACAGAGAAACACCATATATTTT,CASSSGQRNTIYF
TRBJ2-3,TRBV27,TRBD2,.,TGTGCCAGCAGTTGGGTGGCTAGCGGGGCCCTAACACCAGATACGCAGTATTTT,CASSWVASGALTPDTQYF
TRBJ2-7,TRBV2,.,.,TGTGCCAGCAGTGAAGCGCGATTCCACGAGCAGTACTTC,CASSEARFHEQYF
TRBJ2-3,TRBV11-2,TRBD2,.,TGTGCCAGCAGCCAAGGACTAGCGGGTTCCAGCACAGATACGCAGTATTTT,CASSQGLAGSSTDTQYF